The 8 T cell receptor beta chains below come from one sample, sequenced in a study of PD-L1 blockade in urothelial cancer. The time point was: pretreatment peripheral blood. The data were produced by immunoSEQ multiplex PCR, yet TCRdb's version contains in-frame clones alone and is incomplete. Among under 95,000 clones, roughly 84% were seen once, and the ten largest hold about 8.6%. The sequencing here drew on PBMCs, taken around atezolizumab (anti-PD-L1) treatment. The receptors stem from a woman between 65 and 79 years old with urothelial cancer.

The CDR3 DNA reads TGTGCCAGCAGCATCTTCTCTGGGGCCAACGTCCTGACTTTC. Its translation: CASSIFSGANVLTF. The chain is built from TRBV5-4 and TRBJ2-6; D ambiguous. Germline CDR1 and CDR2: SGHNT and YYREEE (reference sequence). The germline V and J ends were trimmed by 4 bases and 0 bases, with 5 bases remaining between them. There are 14 residues in the CDR3.

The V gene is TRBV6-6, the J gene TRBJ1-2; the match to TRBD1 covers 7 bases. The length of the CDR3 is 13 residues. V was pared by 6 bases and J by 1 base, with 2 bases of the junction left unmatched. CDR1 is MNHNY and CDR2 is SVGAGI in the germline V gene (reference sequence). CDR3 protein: CASRNRGNYGYTF. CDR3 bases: TGTGCCAGCAGGAACAGGGGTAACTATGGCTACACCTTC.

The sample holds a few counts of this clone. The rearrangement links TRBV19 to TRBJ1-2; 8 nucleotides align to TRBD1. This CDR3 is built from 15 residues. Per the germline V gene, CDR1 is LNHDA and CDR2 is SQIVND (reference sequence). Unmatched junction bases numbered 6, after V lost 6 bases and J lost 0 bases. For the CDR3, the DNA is TGTGCCAGTAGCGAACAGGGGGACACTAACTATGGCTACACCTTC. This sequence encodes CASSEQGDTNYGYTF. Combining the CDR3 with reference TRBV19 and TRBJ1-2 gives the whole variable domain DGGITQSPKYLFRKEGQNVTLSCEQNLNHDAMYWYRQDPGQGLRLIYYSQIVNDFQKGDIAEGYSVSREKKESFPLTVTSAQKNPTAFYLCASSEQGDTNYGYTFGSGTRLTVV.

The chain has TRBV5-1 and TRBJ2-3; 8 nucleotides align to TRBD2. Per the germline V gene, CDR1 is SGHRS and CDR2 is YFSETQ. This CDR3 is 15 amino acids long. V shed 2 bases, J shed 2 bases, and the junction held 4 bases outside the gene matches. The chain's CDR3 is CASSLAGASTDTQYF. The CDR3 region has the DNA TGCGCCAGCAGCTTAGCGGGGGCCTCCACAGATACGCAGTATTTT.

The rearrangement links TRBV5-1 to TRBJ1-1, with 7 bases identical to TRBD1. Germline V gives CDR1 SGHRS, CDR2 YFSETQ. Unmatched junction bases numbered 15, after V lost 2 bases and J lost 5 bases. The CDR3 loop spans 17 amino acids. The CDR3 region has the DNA TGCGCCAGCAGCTTATACGTTAAGGGGGCCTCGAGGACTGAAGCTTTCTTT. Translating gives CASSLYVKGASRTEAFF. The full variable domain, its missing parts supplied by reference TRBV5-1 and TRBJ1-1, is KAGVTQTPRYLIKTRGQQVTLSCSPISGHRSVSWYQQTPGQGLQFLFEYFSETQRNKGNFPGRFSGRQFSNSRSEMNVSTLELGDSALYLCASSLYVKGASRTEAFFGQGTRLTVV.

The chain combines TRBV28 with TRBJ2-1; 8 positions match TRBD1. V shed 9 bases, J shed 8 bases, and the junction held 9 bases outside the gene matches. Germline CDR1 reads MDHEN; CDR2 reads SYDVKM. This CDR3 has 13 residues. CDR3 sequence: CASDDRGIHEQFF. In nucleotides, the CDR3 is TGTGCCAGTGATGACAGGGGAATCCATGAGCAGTTCTTC.

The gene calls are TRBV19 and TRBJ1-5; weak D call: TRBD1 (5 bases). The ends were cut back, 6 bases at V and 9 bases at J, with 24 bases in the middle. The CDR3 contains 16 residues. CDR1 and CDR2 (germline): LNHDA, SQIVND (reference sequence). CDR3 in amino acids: CASSPPGGAGVGPQHF. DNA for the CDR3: TGTGCCAGTAGCCCCCCCGGTGGGGCCGGAGTGGGGCCCCAGCATTTT.

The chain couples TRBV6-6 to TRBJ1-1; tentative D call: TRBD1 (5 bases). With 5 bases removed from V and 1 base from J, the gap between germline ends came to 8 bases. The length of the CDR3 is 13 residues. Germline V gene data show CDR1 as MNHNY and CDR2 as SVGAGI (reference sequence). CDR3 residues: CASSLRENTEAFF. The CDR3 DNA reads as TGTGCCAGCAGTCTCAGGGAGAACACTGAAGCTTTCTTT.